This TCR beta chain was documented in a study of T cell repertoires in cytomegalovirus infection (dated by TCRdb to between 2018 and 2020). For context, the study as a whole: The peptide stimulations were aimed at well-studied HLA-B-restricted epitopes as well as recently identified HLA-C-restricted CMV epitopes, whose presentation resists viral immunomodulation. The HLA type of each donor mattered for the analysis, because public TCR beta signatures pointed to carriage of CMV infection along with the matching HLA type. What the research found in general, with its limitations: Carriers of CMV infection plus the relevant HLA type were discriminated by the cumulative frequency of public TCR beta family members in the study cohort and in an independent 352-donor cohort. In the ex vivo response, HLA-C-restricted CMV-specific TCR beta clonotypes were dominant, and in two of eight donors the single most frequent clonotype came from this HLA-C-restricted group.

This specimen's treatment or condition label, per the study, means: in vitro stimulation with specific CMV peptide epitopes to enrich CMV-specific T cells. TCRdb lists the instrument as Illumina HiSeq 1500. Clones were called with MiXCR by TCRdb after fastp trimmed the public reads at Q25, and only in-frame beta chains were retained. Duplicate CDR3 protein sequences are folded into a single record with the most common DNA and genes. Across this sample there are 370,000 or so distinct CDR3 sequences, with just under 35% seen only once. Approximately 15% of the sample is in the top ten clones. Trimming leaves V shorter by 6 bases and J shorter by 7 bases, with the junction holding 4 bases beyond the gene matches. The CDR3 numbers 14 residues from cysteine through phenylalanine. This entry keeps only the CDR3 DNA: 42 bases, framed from base 1. In the case of this clonotype: Its specific antigen is unknown. No base-level quality is on record; no much larger clone is a single base apart.

The material sequenced was cultured PBMCs, taken from culture after CMV antigen stimulation. The rearranged chain carries TRBV12-3 or TRBV12-4 and TRBJ2-1, with 12 bases aligning to TRBD2. The source of this sequence is a human donor in good health (CMV status not recorded). Some clones in this sample may be carry-over from other donors' samples. The DNA sequence is given as TGTGCCAGCAGACAGACTAGCGGGAGTAATGAGCAGTTCTTC. It is translated as CASRQTSGSNEQFF.